The 18 T cell receptor beta chains reported below all come from one sample, sequenced in a study of blood T cell repertoires in COVID-19. Some clones are missing from TCRdb's copy, which holds only in-frame ones; the method was immunoSEQ multiplex PCR. The data hold 150,000 to 200,000 clones, with about 80% observed a single time. Sequencing was done on a sample of peripheral blood. All receptors come from a woman aged 40 to 49 with COVID-19, enrolled during active disease.

V is TRBV12-3 or TRBV12-4 and J is TRBJ2-7, with D hard to call. The CDR3 length is 11 residues. V was clipped by 5 bases and J by 3 bases, with 5 bases between them. This CDR3 is CASSINYEQYF. The DNA of the CDR3 is TGTGCCAGCAGTATAAACTACGAGCAGTACTTC.

The chain combines TRBV29-1 with TRBJ2-5; TRBD1 agrees at 7 bases. Losses at the gene ends were 4 bases for V and 2 bases for J; bases not matched to a gene: 1. CDR1 and CDR2 from the germline V gene are SQVTM and ANQGSEA. This CDR3 contains 12 residues. CDR3 loop: CSVGGQQETQYF. The CDR3 bases are TGCAGCGTTGGGGGACAGCAAGAGACCCAGTACTTC. The full variable domain, with the rest looked up from reference TRBV29-1 and TRBJ2-5, is SAVISQKPSRDICQRGTSLTIQCQVDSQVTMMFWYRQQPGQSLTLIATANQGSEATYESGFVIDKFPISRPNLTFSTLTVSNMSPEDSSIYLCSVGGQQETQYFGPGTRLLVL.

This clone was detected once. This sequence joins TRBV6-5 and TRBJ1-5; no firm D call. CDR1 and CDR2 from the germline V gene are MNHEY and SVGAGI. The CDR3 has 14 residues. V dropped 8 bases and J dropped 4 bases, with 15 bases sitting between them. The CDR3 region has the DNA TGTGCCAGCGGGAGAGGTCAGCAGAATCAGCCCCAGCATTTT. The encoded protein is CASGRGQQNQPQHF.

The rearrangement joins TRBV6-5 to TRBJ1-1, with a possible D match to TRBD1 (5 bases). V lost 6 bases and J lost 0, with 11 bases in between. The germline V gene encodes CDR1 MNHEY and CDR2 SVGAGI. The CDR3 spans 14 residues. CDR3: CASRDGQLNTEAFF. CDR3 sequence (DNA): TGTGCCAGCAGAGATGGACAACTGAACACTGAAGCTTTCTTT.

The chain combines TRBV7-8 with TRBJ2-1, with D tentatively TRBD2 (5 bases). The germline CDR1 and CDR2 sequences are SGHVS and FQNEAQ. V dropped 2 bases and J dropped 10 bases, with 12 bases sitting between them. The CDR3 loop spans 13 amino acids. In DNA form, the CDR3 reads TGTGCCAGCAGCTTATCAACTAGTTTGGAGCAGTTCTTC. As protein: CASSLSTSLEQFF.

J is TRBJ2-7 and V is TRBV6-6; 9 positions agree with TRBD1. This CDR3 is built from 15 residues. Trimming at V came to 6 bases and at J to 0 bases, leaving 6 bases not matched to a gene. Germline V gene lookup returns CDR1 MNHNY and CDR2 SVGAGI (reference sequence). CDR3 sequence: CASRPGTGSSYEQYF. The CDR3 DNA reads as TGTGCCAGCAGACCAGGGACAGGGAGCTCCTACGAGCAGTACTTC.

The rearrangement uses TRBV6-5 and TRBJ2-5, with D possibly being TRBD1 (6 bases). With 5 bases removed from V and 2 bases from J, the gap between germline ends came to 15 bases. The CDR3 contains 15 residues. The V gene's germline CDR1 is MNHEY and CDR2 SVGAGI. CDR3 in DNA: TGTGCCAGCAGTCACACCCCAGGGGTTCAAGAGACCCAGTACTTC. Its protein is CASSHTPGVQETQYF.

This clone was seen ten or more times. The chain couples TRBV6-4 to TRBJ2-3; 9 bases fit TRBD2. Germline lookup yields CDR1 MRHNA and CDR2 SNTAGT. The J segment lost 1 base and the V segment lost 4 bases, leaving 0 bases of the junction unmatched. The CDR3 spans 14 residues. CDR3 region: CASSVAGGTDTQYF. CDR3 nucleotide sequence: TGTGCCAGCAGTGTAGCGGGAGGCACAGATACGCAGTATTTT.

The chain is built from TRBV4-1 and TRBJ2-6; D gene unclear. Germline CDR1 MGHRA, CDR2 YSYEKL. CDR3 length: 19 amino acids. Trimming shortened V by 0 bases and J by 1 base, and 16 bases separated the two germline ends. The CDR3 here is CASSQEWVSGRSGANVLTF. In DNA, the CDR3 is TGCGCCAGCAGCCAAGAATGGGTTTCGGGTAGATCTGGGGCCAACGTCCTGACTTTC.

J is TRBJ2-1 and V is TRBV6-5; 13 nucleotides line up with TRBD2. The CDR3 extends over 15 amino acids. Losses at the gene ends were 6 bases for V and 9 bases for J; bases not matched to a gene: 8. Germline V lookup: CDR1 MNHEY, CDR2 SVGAGI. In DNA form, the CDR3 reads TGTGCCAGCAGAATACTAGCGGGGGGGTTCGGTGAGCAGTTCTTC. It specifies CASRILAGGFGEQFF.

The genes are TRBV5-6 and TRBJ1-4; weak D call: TRBD1 (5 bases). This CDR3 has 14 residues. Germline CDR1 and CDR2: SGHDT and YYEEEE. The V and J ends lost 4 bases and 5 bases respectively, with 12 bases between them. The CDR3 region has the DNA TGTGCCAGCAGCGCTGGACAACCAAATGAAAAACTGTTTTTT. This translates into CASSAGQPNEKLFF.

The rearrangement joins TRBV6-6 to TRBJ1-4; perhaps TRBD1 as D (6 bases). Germline V CDR1 and CDR2: MNHNY, SVGAGI (reference sequence). CDR3 length: 16 residues. Between the trimmed V and J ends, which lost 7 bases and 7 bases, there was a span of 22 bases. The CDR3 spells CASKPPTGEGGEKLFF. CDR3 sequence (DNA): TGTGCCAGCAAACCCCCGACGGGGGAGGGGGGTGAAAAACTGTTTTTT.

The chain joins TRBV6-5 to TRBJ2-1; D is ambiguous. Trimming removed 8 bases at V and 0 bases at J, with 14 bases between. The germline V gene has CDR1 MNHEY and CDR2 SVGAGI. The CDR3 is made up of 15 amino acids. The CDR3 DNA sequence: TGTGCCAGCGACTTCCGGCGGAGCTCCTACAATGAGCAGTTCTTC. It translates to CASDFRRSSYNEQFF.

Written as DNA, the CDR3 is TGTGCCAGCACCACCTCATGGGGGGACGAGCAGTACTTC. Protein: CASTTSWGDEQYF. V and J are TRBV28 and TRBJ2-7; a weak D match, TRBD2 (6 bases). The germline CDR1 and CDR2 sequences are MDHEN and SYDVKM. V lost 7 bases and J lost 5, with 15 bases in between. This CDR3 has 13 amino acids.

In its sample, this clone was seen many times. The sample carries other DNA sequences with the same CDR3. The chain combines TRBV19 with TRBJ1-1; D is possibly TRBD1 (6 bases). V was pared by 2 bases and J by 0 bases, with 7 bases between. This CDR3 has 14 residues. The V gene's germline CDR1 is LNHDA and CDR2 SQIVND (reference sequence). The CDR3 DNA reads TGTGCCAGTAGTATACAGGGGATGAACACTGAAGCTTTCTTT. Encoded protein: CASSIQGMNTEAFF.

This clone occurred a few times. The chain combines TRBV7-6 with TRBJ1-6, with 8 bases fitting TRBD1. The CDR3 is made up of 13 amino acids. The trim removed 8 bases at V and 8 bases at J, leaving 5 bases unmatched. The germline CDR1 and CDR2 sequences are SGHVS and FNYEAQ. This CDR3 reads CASRTGTDSPLHF. The DNA for the CDR3 is TGTGCCAGCCGGACAGGGACGGATTCACCCCTCCACTTT.

This clone has more than one count but fewer than ten. This rearrangement joins TRBV28 to TRBJ2-2; 8 bases agree with TRBD1. The CDR3 sequence is 12 residues long. Germline CDR1 is MDHEN and CDR2 is SYDVKM. V lost 11 bases and J lost 5; bases outside the gene matches: 4. The CDR3 coding sequence is TGTGCCTCCAGGGGGCAAACCGGGGAGCTGTTTTTT. This gives the protein CASRGQTGELFF.

The chain employs TRBV2 and TRBJ2-1, with 7 bases identical to TRBD2. Germline V gene data show CDR1 as SNHLY and CDR2 as FYNNEI. This CDR3 has 17 amino acids. V lost 5 bases and J lost 3; bases outside the gene matches: 13. This CDR3 is CASSRSTSALYYNEQFF. CDR3 coding DNA: TGTGCCAGCAGTAGATCTACTAGCGCGCTCTACTACAATGAGCAGTTCTTC.